Listed below are T cell receptor beta chains from one sample, sequenced in a study of regulatory T cells in long-lasting Graves disease. Via MiXCR, TCRdb re-called the multiplex PCR reads, giving one row per CDR3 protein. The data hold some 280,000 distinct CDR3 sequences, with under 25% observed a single time. Sequenced material: peripheral blood mononuclear cells (PBMCs), taken when the disease was refractory, from a patient treated with antithyroid drugs. Receptors originate from a female donor with Graves disease. Each CDR3 is given with its conserved first and last residue. The order of the fields is D gene, V gene, J gene, clone size, CDR3 DNA, CDR3 protein. The D gene is left open where the match is weak. The size entry is marked missing in some rows and otherwise reads once, few, many or a size class.

d_call: NA; v_call: TRBV5-4; j_call: TRBJ2-7; clone_size: few; cdr3_nt: TGTGCCAGCAGCGACCGGGAAGAAACCTACGAGCAGTACTTC; cdr3_aa: CASSDREETYEQYF
d_call: NA; v_call: TRBV7-2; j_call: TRBJ1-2; clone_size: few; cdr3_nt: TGTGCCAGCAGCTTAGCGACAGCTAACTATGGCTACACCTTC; cdr3_aa: CASSLATANYGYTF
d_call: NA; v_call: TRBV20-1; j_call: TRBJ2-7; clone_size: few; cdr3_nt: TGCAGTGCTAGAGATCCGCGGGACAGCCCCTACGAGCAGTACTTC; cdr3_aa: CSARDPRDSPYEQYF
d_call: TRBD1; v_call: TRBV2; j_call: TRBJ1-2; clone_size: many; cdr3_nt: TGTGCCAGCAGAGGGACAGAGAATTTCTCCTATGGCTACACCTTC; cdr3_aa: CASRGTENFSYGYTF
d_call: NA; v_call: TRBV6-2/TRBV6-3; j_call: TRBJ2-5; clone_size: many; cdr3_nt: TGTGCCAGCAGTACGACAGTTCAAGAGACCCAGTACTTC; cdr3_aa: CASSTTVQETQYF
d_call: TRBD1; v_call: TRBV12-3/TRBV12-4; j_call: TRBJ2-7; clone_size: few; cdr3_nt: TGTGCCAGCAAGGGGACAGGGGGCCGCGAGCAGTACTTC; cdr3_aa: CASKGTGGREQYF
d_call: TRBD1; v_call: TRBV6-1; j_call: TRBJ1-6; clone_size: many; cdr3_nt: TGTGCCAGCAGAGTTGGGACAGAGAATTCACCCCTCCACTTT; cdr3_aa: CASRVGTENSPLHF
d_call: NA; v_call: TRBV20-1; j_call: TRBJ2-7; clone_size: few; cdr3_nt: TGCAGTGCGACCTCCGGGCTCCCTTCCTACGAGCAGTACTTC; cdr3_aa: CSATSGLPSYEQYF
d_call: TRBD2; v_call: TRBV27; j_call: TRBJ2-7; clone_size: few; cdr3_nt: TGTGCCAGCAGCCGCCCGGGAGGTTCCTACGAGCAGTACTTC; cdr3_aa: CASSRPGGSYEQYF
d_call: TRBD2; v_call: TRBV7-6; j_call: TRBJ2-1; clone_size: NA; cdr3_nt: TGTGCCAGCAGCGCGTTTAGTGGGACTAGCCGTTACAATGAGCAGTTCTTC; cdr3_aa: CASSAFSGTSRYNEQFF
d_call: TRBD2; v_call: TRBV27; j_call: TRBJ2-5; clone_size: NA; cdr3_nt: TGTGCCAGCAGTTTGACTAGCGCAGAGACCCAGTACTTC; cdr3_aa: CASSLTSAETQYF
d_call: TRBD1; v_call: TRBV6-1; j_call: TRBJ2-7; clone_size: many; cdr3_nt: TGTGCCAGCATTTCTTCGGGACAGGGATTCAACGAGCAGTACTTC; cdr3_aa: CASISSGQGFNEQYF
d_call: TRBD1; v_call: TRBV28; j_call: TRBJ1-5; clone_size: many; cdr3_nt: TGTGCCAGCCTCGGGACAGGGCGGAGGGGCAATCAGCCCCAGCATTTT; cdr3_aa: CASLGTGRRGNQPQHF